This record covers a single TCR beta chain. Its antigen is as yet unknown. These data come from a study of response to subunit inactivated influenza vaccine. TCRdb redid the calling of the RT-PCR reads with MiXCR, one entry per CDR3 protein. The table records approximately 730,000 distinct CDR3 sequences, 14% of them present only once. Study-wide points: It was suggested by the authors that few new T cells are recruited by each seasonal influenza vaccination.

This CDR3 is 12 amino acids long. The V gene's germline CDR1 is DFQATT and CDR2 SNEGSKA (reference sequence). The V and J ends lost 5 bases and 8 bases, in that order; junction bases with no gene match: 6. The TCR comes from a man over 45 who received an inactivated influenza vaccine. V usage is TRBV20-1 and J usage is TRBJ1-2; 9 bases map to TRBD1. This specimen was PBMCs from blood, taken 14 days before vaccination. Here the CDR3 DNA reads TGCAGTGCTGGGACAGGGCTCGGGGGCTACACCTTC. Protein sequence: CSAGTGLGGYTF.